A selection of T cell receptor beta chains follows, all from one sample in a study of OX40 agonist ivuxolimab in advanced cancers. Clones were sequenced by immunoSEQ multiplex PCR, and TCRdb holds only the in-frame ones, with some missing. The repertoire holds approximately 90,000 clones, 80% to 90% seen once, with under 0.8% in the top ten. Sequencing was performed on CD4+ or CD8+ T cells sorted from blood, taken in a trial of the OX40 agonist ivuxolimab. The receptors were gathered from an adult with an advanced solid tumor such as melanoma, head and neck, liver or kidney cancer. The CDR3 runs from the conserved cysteine through the conserved F or W.

v_call cdr3_aa
TRBV13 CVSSFLKGFREKLFF
TRBV18 CASSREETKVALHF
TRBV28 CASGTGFSEAFF
TRBV7-3 CASSLQGTPPGAQYF
TRBV5-6 CASSLDPTPNTGELFF
TRBV5-1 CASSTRPWEKLFF
TRBV9 CASSTLAGGPYEQYF
TRBV5-4 CASSLSGNEEETQYF
TRBV7-9 CASSGNEQFF
TRBV7-2 CASRGGEVAEQFF
TRBV29-1 CSVTGLNGEEQYF
TRBV7-9 CASSSTGFGTEAFF
TRBV6-5 CASSRQGALGSYTF
TRBV6-6 CASSYSYRTEQFF
TRBV7-2 CASSSRDRNSPLHF
TRBV6-5 CASSYRDRGTYEQYF
TRBV2 CASRDGGSAETQYF
TRBV19 CATTRGQFNEQFF
TRBV2 CASTPGHYNEQFF
TRBV28 CASSGGGLSVGYTF
TRBV28 CASTPLRGPEIDSGNTIYF
TRBV7-2 CASSLAGVVYGYTF
TRBV4-3 CASSQDFAGGEKLFF
TRBV19 CASSIVAGRDGYTF
TRBV28 CASRLTGGVRINYGYTF
TRBV4-3 CASSQEVRGTEAFF
TRBV29-1 CSLGGGLGETQYF
TRBV6-1 CASSRQVAEAFF
TRBV6-1 CASTPLGEGGTEAFF
TRBV6-6 CASSTPQGVGSYGYTF
TRBV11-1 CASSFISSDTQYF
TRBV7-9 CASSLENTIYF
TRBV10-3 CAISLGTGGSNQPQHF
TRBV2 CASSEFFEAQHF
TRBV6-1 CASQLRTSDVYEQYF
TRBV6-4 CASSDSSQIESPLHF
TRBV18 CASSPAGQPSYNEQFF
TRBV5-1 CASSPGAGETQYF
TRBV21-1 CASSRRDRVHNEQFF
TRBV7-6 CASSLRGGTYEQYF
TRBV10-3 CAISADGNQPQHF
TRBV7-9 CASSRGDPYEQYF
TRBV6-1 CASSRDWEKLFF
TRBV5-6 CASSFTRSSGNTIYF
TRBV19 CASSIVGTGVHNEQFF
TRBV29-1 CSLMDRSYEQYF
TRBV9 CASSEQGTQYF
TRBV19 CASSSRATNTYEQYF
TRBV7-9 CASTATGSMNTEAFF
TRBV19 CASSPDRDPYNEQFF
TRBV28 CASGSAGSGDTQYF
TRBV9 CASSVGLAGTYEQYF
TRBV10-1 CASSEYRGPTDTQYF
TRBV7-8 CASSLGVTYEQYF